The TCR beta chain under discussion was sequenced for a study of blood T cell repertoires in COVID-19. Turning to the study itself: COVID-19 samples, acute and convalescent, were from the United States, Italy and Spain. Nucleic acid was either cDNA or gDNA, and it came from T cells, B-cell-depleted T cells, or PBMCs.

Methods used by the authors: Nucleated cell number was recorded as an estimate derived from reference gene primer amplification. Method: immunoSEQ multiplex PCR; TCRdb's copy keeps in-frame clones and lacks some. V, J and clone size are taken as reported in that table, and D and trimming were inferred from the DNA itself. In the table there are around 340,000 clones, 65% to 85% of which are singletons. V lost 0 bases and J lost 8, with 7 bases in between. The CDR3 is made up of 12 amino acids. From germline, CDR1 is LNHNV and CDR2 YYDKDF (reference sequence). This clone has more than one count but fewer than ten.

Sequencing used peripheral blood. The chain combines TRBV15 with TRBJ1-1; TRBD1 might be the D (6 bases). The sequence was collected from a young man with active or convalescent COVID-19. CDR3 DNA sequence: TGTGCCACCAGCAGAGACAGGGGCGAAGCTTTCTTT. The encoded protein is CATSRDRGEAFF.